This T cell receptor beta chain was sequenced during a study of blood T cell repertoires in COVID-19. Profiled with immunoSEQ multiplex PCR; TCRdb holds only in-frame clones, not every one. Of fewer than 650,000 clones listed, 85% to 90% are singletons. V was shortened by 0 bases and J by 3 bases, with 9 bases between the two germline ends. The CDR3 consists of 15 residues. Germline V lookup: CDR1 MNHEY, CDR2 SVGEGT. This clone was seen once. This chain joins TRBV6-2 or TRBV6-3 and TRBJ1-3; D call uncertain. The origin of this receptor is a woman between 45 and 65 years old with COVID-19, enrolled during active disease. Sequencing was carried out using peripheral blood. CDR3: CASSYSPGNGNTIYF. CDR3 sequence (DNA): TGTGCCAGCAGTTACTCTCCGGGGAATGGAAACACCATATATTTT.